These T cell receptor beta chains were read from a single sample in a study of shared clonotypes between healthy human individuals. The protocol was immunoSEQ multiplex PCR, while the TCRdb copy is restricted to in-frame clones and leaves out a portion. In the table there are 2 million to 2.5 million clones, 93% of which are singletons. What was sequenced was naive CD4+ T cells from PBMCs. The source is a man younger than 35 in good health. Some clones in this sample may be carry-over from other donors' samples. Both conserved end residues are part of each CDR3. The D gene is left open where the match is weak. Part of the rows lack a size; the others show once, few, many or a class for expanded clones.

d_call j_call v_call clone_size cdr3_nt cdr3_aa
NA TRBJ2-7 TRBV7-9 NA TGTGCCAGCAGCTTAGTGGTTTCGGGGTTTCAGTACTTC CASSLVVSGFQYF
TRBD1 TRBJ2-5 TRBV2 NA TGTGCCAGCACTTCGGACAGGGGGCGCTCGGAGACCCAGTACTTC CASTSDRGRSETQYF
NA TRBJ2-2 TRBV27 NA TGTGCCACCAGATTTAGGTCGGTCAGGGCCAACACCGGGGAGCTGTTTTTT CATRFRSVRANTGELFF
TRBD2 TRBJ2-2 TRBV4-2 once TGTGCCAGCAGCCGAGGTGGGGGGAGGGACGGGGAGCTGTTTTTT CASSRGGGRDGELFF
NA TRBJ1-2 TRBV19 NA TGTGCCAGTAGCAACCTTCGGGGAGATCGGTTCGGCTACACCTTC CASSNLRGDRFGYTF
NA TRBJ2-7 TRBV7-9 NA TGTGCCAGCAGCTTATACCCTTACGAGCAGTACTTC CASSLYPYEQYF
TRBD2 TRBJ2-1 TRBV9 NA TGTGCCAGCACACGGGGCGGGCCGTTAGCGGGCTACAATGAGCAGTTCTTC CASTRGGPLAGYNEQFF
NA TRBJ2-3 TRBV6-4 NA TGTGCCAGCAGTGTCGATGGTCTGGTCGCAGATACGCAGTATTTT CASSVDGLVADTQYF
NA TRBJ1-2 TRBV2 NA TGTGCCAGCAGTGTCCGCTCCCGGGATGATAACTATGGCTACACCTTC CASSVRSRDDNYGYTF
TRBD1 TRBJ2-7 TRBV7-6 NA TGTGCCAGCAGCTTGGGGACAGGGGGGTCGTACGAGCAGTACTTC CASSLGTGGSYEQYF
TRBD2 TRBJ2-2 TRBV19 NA TGTGCCAGTACCCCAGCGGGATCGAACACCGGGGAGCTGTTTTTT CASTPAGSNTGELFF
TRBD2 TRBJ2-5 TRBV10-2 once TGCGCCAGCAGTGAAAGCGGGGCCCAAGAGACCCAGTACTTC CASSESGAQETQYF
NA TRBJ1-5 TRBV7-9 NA TGTGCCAGCAGCTTGGGTGGTGTGCATGGTCCCCAGCATTTT CASSLGGVHGPQHF
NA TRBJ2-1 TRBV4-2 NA TGTGCCAGCAGCCAAGATCTGAATGAGCAGTTCTTC CASSQDLNEQFF
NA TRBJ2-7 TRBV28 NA TGTGCCAGCAGTTTACTGTTCGAGAACTCCTACGAGCAGTACTTC CASSLLFENSYEQYF